Listed here are 18 T cell receptor beta chains from one sample, sequenced in a study of T cell responses to AZD1222 COVID-19 vaccine. Sequencing was performed with immunoSEQ multiplex PCR; in TCRdb, only in-frame clones are kept and a portion is missing. This sample has about 160,000 clones, with roughly 90% found just once. The input for sequencing was peripheral blood, taken 28 days after the second AZD1222 dose. These receptors were taken from an adult who received the AZD1222 COVID-19 vaccine.

This clone has only a few counts. This chain joins TRBV9 and TRBJ2-5; TRBD2 matches 10 bases. V shed 2 bases and J 5 bases; nucleotides not matched to a gene: 6. CDR3 length: 15 amino acids. From germline, CDR1 is SGDLS and CDR2 YYNGEE. Here the CDR3 reads CASSVTQLAGETQYF. In DNA form, the CDR3 reads TGTGCCAGCAGCGTGACTCAACTAGCGGGGGAGACCCAGTACTTC. The full variable domain, with the rest looked up from reference TRBV9 and TRBJ2-5, is DSGVTQTPKHLITATGQRVTLRCSPRSGDLSVYWYQQSLDQGLQFLIQYYNGEERAKGNILERFSAQQFPDLHSELNLSSLELGDSALYFCASSVTQLAGETQYFGPGTRLLVL.

The chain links TRBV19 to TRBJ2-6; D could derive from TRBD1 or TRBD2 (5 bases each). The CDR3 is 18 amino acids. V lost 0 bases and J lost 4, with 16 bases in between. CDR1 and CDR2 (germline): LNHDA, SQIVND (reference sequence). DNA of the CDR3: TGTGCCAGTAGTATAGATCTCCGGGACGGGGCAGGGGCCAACGTCCTGACTTTC. It translates to CASSIDLRDGAGANVLTF.

The gene calls are TRBV4-3 and TRBJ1-2; D call uncertain. There are 11 residues in the CDR3. V was shortened by 0 bases and J by 8 bases, with 4 bases between the two germline ends. Germline values: CDR1 LGHNA, CDR2 YSLEER. Here the CDR3 reads CASSQEGGYTF. As DNA, the CDR3 is TGCGCCAGCAGCCAAGAGGGGGGCTACACCTTC.

The chain joins TRBV7-2 to TRBJ2-7, with D perhaps assigned TRBD1 or TRBD2 (5 bases each). V shed 5 bases and J shed 2 bases, with 13 bases lying between them. The germline V gene has CDR1 SGHTA and CDR2 FQGNSA. The CDR3 has 14 residues. The CDR3 bases are TGTGCCAGCAGCGCGCCGGGGCTCACCTACGAGCAGTACTTC. Its translation is CASSAPGLTYEQYF.

The V call is TRBV7-3, the J call TRBJ1-2; the D gene is possibly TRBD1 (5 bases). V lost 3 bases to trimming and J lost 8 bases, with 13 bases between them. The CDR3 totals 13 residues. From germline, CDR1 is SGHTA and CDR2 FQGTGA. In nucleotides, the CDR3 is TGTGCCAGCAGCTTGTTGGGGGTCGGGGGCTACACCTTC. It is translated as CASSLLGVGGYTF.

V gene TRBV11-1 combines with J gene TRBJ2-7; D not resolved. Trimming took 2 bases from V and 0 from J, leaving 8 bases between them. This CDR3 region has 14 residues. The V gene's germline CDR1 is SGHAT and CDR2 FQDESV (reference sequence). DNA for the CDR3: TGTGCCAGCAGCTTATCTCCGGGCTCCTACGAGCAGTACTTC. Its translation is CASSLSPGSYEQYF.

Concerning this clone itself: The same CDR3 also results from other DNA sequences found in this sample. The gene calls are TRBV30 and TRBJ1-5, with unresolved D. The CDR3 is 12 amino acids. Per the germline V gene, CDR1 is GTSNPN and CDR2 is SVGIG (reference sequence). Trimming took 1 base from V and 3 from J, leaving 4 bases between them. CDR3 bases: TGTGCCTGGAGTGACCCCAATCAGCCCCAGCATTTT. It is translated as CAWSDPNQPQHF. Based on the CDR3 plus reference TRBV30 and TRBJ1-5, the full variable domain is SQTIHQWPATLVQPVGSPLSLECTVEGTSNPNLYWYRQAAGRGLQLLFYSVGIGQISSEVPQNLSASRPQDRQFILSSKKLLLSDSGFYLCAWSDPNQPQHFGDGTRLSIL.

The V call is TRBV12-3 or TRBV12-4, the J call TRBJ1-3; unclear D gene. Trimming removed 2 bases from V and 3 bases from J, with 5 bases in between. The CDR3 sequence is 13 residues long. Here the CDR3 reads CASSLQIGNTIYF. The CDR3 coding sequence is TGTGCCAGCAGTTTACAGATTGGAAACACCATATATTTT.

This chain links TRBV6-5 with TRBJ1-1; D might be TRBD1 (5 bases). V lost 0 bases, J lost 3 bases, and 11 bases lay in between. Germline values: CDR1 MNHEY, CDR2 SVGAGI. The CDR3 contains 15 residues. The CDR3 region is CASSYSNQGDTEAFF. CDR3 in DNA: TGTGCCAGCAGTTACTCGAACCAGGGAGACACTGAAGCTTTCTTT.

The rearrangement links TRBV27 to TRBJ2-5, with TRBD1 matching 7 bases. Germline V gene data show CDR1 as MNHEY and CDR2 as SMNVEV (reference sequence). The CDR3 sequence is 15 residues long. After removal of 8 bases from V and 5 bases from J, the junction contained 14 bases not matched to a gene. The chain's CDR3 is CASHWTGLLGETQYF. The CDR3 DNA sequence: TGTGCCAGCCATTGGACAGGCCTTCTCGGGGAGACCCAGTACTTC.

This clone was detected only a few times. The chain couples TRBV2 to TRBJ1-5, with D tentatively TRBD1 (5 bases). Deletions cut 3 bases from V and 8 bases from J, with 11 bases between. Germline CDR1 reads SNHLY; CDR2 reads FYNNEI. There are 13 residues in the CDR3. The chain's CDR3 is CASSEDRTKPQHF. CDR3 DNA: TGTGCCAGCAGTGAGGACCGGACAAAGCCCCAGCATTTT.

This clone was seen once. The chain has TRBV6-5 and TRBJ2-7, with a possible D match to TRBD1 (5 bases). Trimming removed 11 bases at V and 1 base at J, with 18 bases between. Germline CDR1 MNHEY, CDR2 SVGAGI. The CDR3 runs 14 residues. The CDR3 sequence is CASTTLGASYEQYF. DNA for the CDR3: TGTGCCTCCACGACTCTTGGGGCGTCCTACGAGCAGTACTTC.

This clone was found a few times. V is TRBV27 and J is TRBJ2-1; perhaps TRBD2 as D (6 bases). Germline V gene data show CDR1 as MNHEY and CDR2 as SMNVEV (reference sequence). The CDR3 length is 13 residues. Trimming pared 10 bases from V and 6 bases from J, leaving 16 bases between. Here the CDR3 DNA reads TGTGCCACGTGGGACTCTTCACCCAATGAGCAGTTCTTC. Its translation is CATWDSSPNEQFF.

The chain employs TRBV3-1 (or the pseudogene TRBV3-2) and TRBJ1-1; D gene unclear. Germline lookup yields CDR1 LGHDT and CDR2 YNNKEL (reference sequence). Deletions cut 4 bases from V and 4 bases from J, with 13 bases between. This CDR3 contains 14 residues. Here the CDR3 DNA reads TGTGCCAGCAGCCCTTCTTTGCGGGGCACTGAAGCTTTCTTT. Its translation is CASSPSLRGTEAFF.

This sequence joins TRBV10-3 and TRBJ2-3; D gene ambiguous. Trimming took 10 bases from V and 4 from J, leaving 9 bases between them. Per the germline V gene, CDR1 is ENHRY and CDR2 is SYGVKD. The CDR3 is made up of 11 amino acids. DNA of the CDR3: TGTGCCACAACTACTGCAGATACGCAGTATTTT. It translates to CATTTADTQYF.

This rearrangement joins TRBV9 to TRBJ2-7; D is perhaps TRBD2 (5 bases). CDR1 SGDLS and CDR2 YYNGEE come from the germline V gene. Trimming stripped 4 bases from V and 5 bases from J, with 13 bases between. The CDR3 has 13 residues. Here the CDR3 DNA reads TGTGCCAGCAGCACTAGTCCCGCGAACGAGCAGTACTTC. Protein sequence: CASSTSPANEQYF.

The J gene is TRBJ1-1, the V gene TRBV5-1, with D uncertain. This CDR3 comprises 13 residues. V was shortened by 3 bases and J by 1 base, with 7 bases between the two germline ends. From germline, CDR1 is SGHRS and CDR2 YFSETQ. The CDR3 sequence: CASSSPSNTEAFF. In nucleotides, the CDR3 is TGCGCCAGCAGCTCCCCCTCGAACACTGAAGCTTTCTTT.

The chain links TRBV7-9 to TRBJ1-1, with unresolved D. The CDR3 is 12 residues long. V was trimmed by 4 bases and J by 7 bases, leaving 10 bases between them. CDR1 is SEHNR and CDR2 is FQNEAQ in the germline V gene (reference sequence). The CDR3 protein is CASSSGRNEAFF. The DNA of the CDR3 is TGTGCCAGCAGCTCCGGACGGAATGAAGCTTTCTTT.